One and the same sample provided the 27 T cell receptor beta chains below, sequenced in a study of OX40 agonist ivuxolimab in advanced cancers. The table came from immunoSEQ multiplex PCR; TCRdb's copy has only in-frame clones and leaves some out. The repertoire holds some 37,000 clones, with approximately 82% as singletons. Sequenced here: CD4+ or CD8+ T cells sorted from blood, sampled in a trial of the OX40 agonist ivuxolimab. These receptors came from an adult with an advanced solid tumor such as melanoma, head and neck, liver or kidney cancer.

This clone was detected a few times. The chain employs TRBV9 and TRBJ1-1; the D gene is possibly TRBD1 (5 bases). CDR3 size: 12 residues. With 4 bases removed from V and 5 bases from J, the gap between germline ends came to 9 bases. Germline V CDR1 and CDR2: SGDLS, YYNGEE. The CDR3 region is CASSPRETEAFF. The CDR3 coding sequence is TGTGCCAGCAGCCCCAGGGAGACTGAAGCTTTCTTT.

V and J are TRBV5-5 and TRBJ2-3; D is undetermined. V lost 4 bases and J 5 bases, leaving 8 bases between the germline ends. This CDR3 comprises 12 residues. CDR1 is SGHKS, CDR2 YYEKEE, per germline (reference sequence). Written as DNA, the CDR3 is TGTGCCAGCAGCGGGGATGTAGATACGCAGTATTTT. This gives the protein CASSGDVDTQYF.

This clone was observed a handful of times. V usage is TRBV5-6 and J usage is TRBJ1-6, with D uncertain. Trimming removed 0 bases at V and 7 bases at J, with 11 bases between. CDR3 length: 15 residues. Germline assignment: CDR1 SGHDT and CDR2 YYEEEE. The CDR3 region is CASSLGGFLNSPLHF. The CDR3 DNA reads as TGTGCCAGCAGCTTGGGCGGGTTCCTAAATTCACCCCTCCACTTT.

The V and J genes are TRBV19 and TRBJ1-3; TRBD1 aligns across 8 bases. Losses at the gene ends were 4 bases for V and 7 bases for J; bases not matched to a gene: 9. The CDR3 totals 15 residues. Germline-derived CDR1 and CDR2 are LNHDA and SQIVND (reference sequence). As DNA, the CDR3 is TGTGCCAGTAGTACGACAGGGGCCGCTCCTAACACCATATATTTT. This sequence encodes CASSTTGAAPNTIYF.

V usage is TRBV7-2 and J usage is TRBJ1-1; D gene ambiguous. V lost 2 bases and J 11 bases, leaving 33 bases between the germline ends. Germline V gene data show CDR1 as SGHTA and CDR2 as FQGNSA. This CDR3 comprises 19 residues. The CDR3 DNA follows: TGTGCCAGCAGCTTATATGGCCGGGGTACGGTGCATCGTCAGAGTTCGGCTTTCTTT. Translating it yields CASSLYGRGTVHRQSSAFF. The full variable domain, its missing parts supplied by reference TRBV7-2 and TRBJ1-1, is GAGVSQSPSNKVTEKGKDVELRCDPISGHTALYWYRQSLGQGLEFLIYFQGNSAPDKSGLPSDRFSAERTGGSVSTLTIQRTQQEDSAVYLCASSLYGRGTVHRQSSAFFGQGTRLTVV.

This clone was counted a few times. The gene calls are TRBV7-8 and TRBJ2-1, with 8 positions matching TRBD1. The V gene end was trimmed by 3 bases and the J gene end by 7 bases; junction bases not matched to a gene: 5. The CDR3 consists of 14 residues. Germline values: CDR1 SGHVS, CDR2 FQNEAQ. CDR3 residues: CASSFRQGWNEQFF. CDR3 DNA: TGTGCCAGCAGCTTTAGACAGGGGTGGAATGAGCAGTTCTTC.

This sequence joins TRBV7-9 and TRBJ2-3, with a possible D match to TRBD1 (5 bases). The CDR3 runs 16 residues. V lost 4 bases and J 4 bases, leaving 18 bases between the germline ends. From germline, CDR1 is SEHNR and CDR2 FQNEAQ (reference sequence). The CDR3 is CASSSGPTASADTQYF. The CDR3 DNA is TGTGCCAGCAGCTCCGGACCGACAGCCTCGGCAGATACGCAGTATTTT.

The chain joins TRBV15 to TRBJ2-7; D might be TRBD2 (6 bases). This CDR3 has 17 amino acids. Trimming removed 2 bases from V and 2 bases from J, with 19 bases in between. The germline V gene encodes CDR1 LNHNV and CDR2 YYDKDF (reference sequence). This CDR3 reads CATSRQTQSGGAYEQYF. Here the CDR3 DNA reads TGTGCCACCAGCAGACAAACCCAGAGCGGCGGGGCCTACGAGCAGTACTTC.

V is TRBV7-2 and J is TRBJ1-5, with D tentatively TRBD1 (5 bases). V lost 2 bases, J lost 4 bases, and 15 bases lay in between. The CDR3 has 16 residues. Germline CDR1 is SGHTA and CDR2 is FQGNSA. Here the CDR3 reads CASSLRGRMGNQPQHF. The CDR3 DNA reads as TGTGCCAGCAGCTTAAGGGGCCGTATGGGAAATCAGCCCCAGCATTTT.

The chain joins TRBV11-2 to TRBJ2-3; tentatively, D is TRBD1 (5 bases). The germline CDR1 and CDR2 sequences are SGHAT and FQNNGV. Trimming stripped 3 bases from V and 3 bases from J, with 22 bases between. This CDR3 has 18 amino acids. DNA of the CDR3: TGTGCCAGCAGCTTTTCGTCTAGTCAGGGCTGGGTAACAGATACGCAGTATTTT. Protein product: CASSFSSSQGWVTDTQYF.

The chain carries TRBV5-1 and TRBJ1-4; no reliable D call. V lost 0 bases and J lost 0, with 6 bases in between. Per the germline V gene, CDR1 is SGHRS and CDR2 is YFSETQ. This CDR3 has 15 residues. CDR3 nucleotide sequence: TGCGCCAGCAGCTTGGACGTGGCAACTAATGAAAAACTGTTTTTT. This gives the protein CASSLDVATNEKLFF.

The chain is built from TRBV5-1 and TRBJ2-5; no clear D. Trimming shortened V by 1 base and J by 5 bases, and 15 bases separated the two germline ends. The CDR3 sequence is 15 residues long. Germline CDR1 and CDR2: SGHRS and YFSETQ. CDR3 region: CASSLTVAQLETQYF. The CDR3, as DNA: TGCGCCAGCAGCTTGACAGTAGCTCAGCTGGAGACCCAGTACTTC. Full variable domain (rest looked up from reference TRBV5-1 and TRBJ2-5): KAGVTQTPRYLIKTRGQQVTLSCSPISGHRSVSWYQQTPGQGLQFLFEYFSETQRNKGNFPGRFSGRQFSNSRSEMNVSTLELGDSALYLCASSLTVAQLETQYFGPGTRLLVL.

In this sample, this clone turned up a few times. This chain connects TRBV7-9 to TRBJ2-7; 7 positions agree with TRBD1. The V and J ends lost 5 bases and 2 bases, in that order; junction bases with no gene match: 6. The CDR3 is 14 amino acids. CDR1 is SEHNR and CDR2 is FQNEAQ in the germline V gene (reference sequence). The CDR3 protein is CASSPPGQPYEQYF. Written as DNA, the CDR3 is TGTGCCAGCAGCCCCCCGGGACAGCCCTACGAGCAGTACTTC. Complete variable domain (other parts from reference TRBV7-9 and TRBJ2-7): DTGVSQNPRHKITKRGQNVTFRCDPISEHNRLYWYRQTLGQGPEFLTYFQNEAQLEKSRLLSDRFSAERPKGSFSTLEIQRTEQGDSAMYLCASSPPGQPYEQYFGPGTRLTVT.

The rearrangement links TRBV7-2 to TRBJ1-2, with D tentatively TRBD1 (6 bases). From germline, CDR1 is SGHTA and CDR2 FQGNSA. The CDR3 is 13 amino acids. V was cut by 1 base and J by 4 bases, with 7 bases left in between. The CDR3 is CASSLGGAYGYTF. For the CDR3, the DNA is TGTGCCAGCAGCTTAGGGGGGGCCTATGGCTACACCTTC.

J is TRBJ2-3 and V is TRBV4-1; 7 bases agree with TRBD2. The V and J ends lost 5 bases and 9 bases, in that order; junction bases with no gene match: 17. The V gene's germline CDR1 is MGHRA and CDR2 YSYEKL. The CDR3 has 16 amino acids. CDR3 coding DNA: TGCGCCAGCAGCTCTAAAGTACAGCGGGGTGTTGGAACGCAGTATTTT. Translated, it gives CASSSKVQRGVGTQYF.

The genes are TRBV30 and TRBJ1-4, with D possibly matching TRBD1 (5 bases). From germline, CDR1 is GTSNPN and CDR2 SVGIG (reference sequence). The CDR3 runs to 14 residues. Trimming took off 3 bases at V and 4 bases at J, with 12 bases between the two ends. For the CDR3, the DNA is TGTGCCTGGAGCCCGGGGGGGTTTAATGAAAAACTGTTTTTT. Amino acids: CAWSPGGFNEKLFF.

The V and J genes are TRBV10-1 and TRBJ1-5; TRBD1 agrees at 7 bases. Trimming removed 7 bases from V and 4 bases from J; junction bases left unmatched: 19. This CDR3 has 18 residues. Germline V gene data show CDR1 as WNHNN and CDR2 as SYGVQD (reference sequence). The CDR3 DNA sequence: TGCGCCAGCAACAAGGGCCAGGGGGTACATTTAGGGAATCAGCCCCAGCATTTT. Its protein product is CASNKGQGVHLGNQPQHF.

This chain uses TRBV9 with TRBJ1-5; a possible D gene is TRBD1 (6 bases). Germline V gene sequence: CDR1 SGDLS, CDR2 YYNGEE. The CDR3 is made up of 14 amino acids. V shed 3 bases and J shed 6 bases, with 13 bases lying between them. The CDR3 DNA reads TGTGCCAGCAGCGCGGATCAGGGGTTTCAGCCCCAGCATTTT. Protein product: CASSADQGFQPQHF.

Written as DNA, the CDR3 is TGTGCCAGCAGCTTGCGCGTAGCGGGGGGGAGCACAGATACGCAGTATTTT. This gives the protein CASSLRVAGGSTDTQYF. The V call is TRBV7-2, the J call TRBJ2-3; TRBD2 agrees at 11 bases. This CDR3 is built from 17 residues. Germline V lookup: CDR1 SGHTA, CDR2 FQGNSA. V was pared by 3 bases and J by 0 bases, with 5 bases of the junction left unmatched.

The V and J genes are TRBV4-2 and TRBJ1-6, with a weak D call TRBD1 (5 bases). V gave up 0 bases and J gave up 8 bases, with 8 bases separating them. Germline CDR1 LGHNA, CDR2 YNFKEQ. There are 14 residues in the CDR3. Here the CDR3 DNA reads TGTGCCAGCAGCCAAGAAATGGGGGATTCACCCCTCCACTTT. It codes for CASSQEMGDSPLHF.

The CDR3 sequence: CASSDGQQKQYF. The DNA for the CDR3 is TGTGCCAGCAGTGACGGTCAGCAAAAGCAGTACTTC. The genes are TRBV2 and TRBJ2-7; D gene ambiguous. This CDR3 comprises 12 residues. Per the germline V gene, CDR1 is SNHLY and CDR2 is FYNNEI. Trimming pared 3 bases from V and 8 bases from J, leaving 11 bases between.

The chain combines TRBV6-5 with TRBJ1-5; TRBD1 matches at 7 bases. V lost 4 bases to trimming and J lost 6 bases; unmatched junction nucleotides: 9. In germline, CDR1 is MNHEY, CDR2 SVGAGI. The CDR3 spans 15 residues. CDR3 amino acids: CASSSAGTEVQPQHF. CDR3 DNA: TGTGCCAGCAGTTCCGCCGGGACAGAAGTTCAGCCCCAGCATTTT.

This clone was picked up a small number of times. The rearrangement joins TRBV7-2 to TRBJ2-1, with unresolved D. Germline CDR1 reads SGHTA; CDR2 reads FQGNSA. This CDR3 region has 11 residues. The V end lost 0 bases, the J end lost 10 bases, and 4 bases lay between the germline ends. The CDR3 sequence is CASSLAWEQFF. The CDR3 coding sequence is TGTGCCAGCAGCTTAGCTTGGGAGCAGTTCTTC.

The chain employs TRBV2 and TRBJ2-3; unclear D gene. Germline assignment: CDR1 SNHLY and CDR2 FYNNEI. This CDR3 has 12 amino acids. V was clipped by 4 bases and J by 5 bases, with 7 bases between them. The CDR3 DNA is TGTGCCAGCAGTGGGTGGCGAGATACGCAGTATTTT. Protein: CASSGWRDTQYF.

This chain uses TRBV19 with TRBJ2-5; 7 bases are shared with TRBD2. With V trimmed by 4 bases and J by 1 base, 3 bases remained unmatched. The CDR3 is 14 residues long. Per germline, CDR1 LNHDA and CDR2 SQIVND (reference sequence). The CDR3 DNA sequence: TGTGCCAGTAGTACGTCGGGGGGCCAAGAGACCCAGTACTTC. Amino acids: CASSTSGGQETQYF.

In this sample, this clone turned up once. The chain uses TRBV11-2 and TRBJ2-7, with D hard to call. This CDR3 comprises 13 residues. V was cut by 5 bases and J by 5 bases, with 13 bases left in between. From germline, CDR1 is SGHAT and CDR2 FQNNGV. The CDR3 region is CASSLYPTHEQYF. CDR3 DNA: TGTGCCAGCAGCCTCTACCCTACCCACGAGCAGTACTTC.

The CDR3 DNA reads TGTGCCACCAGCAGAGACAGGGCGACCTACGAGCAGTACTTC. The encoded protein is CATSRDRATYEQYF. The rearrangement links TRBV15 to TRBJ2-7, with a weak D call TRBD1 (5 bases). The CDR3 is 14 amino acids. The V and J ends lost 0 bases and 2 bases respectively, with 8 bases between them. Germline loops: CDR1 LNHNV, CDR2 YYDKDF (reference sequence).